This section outlines one TCR beta chain sequence together with its context. What it binds is unknown. Assay: immunoSEQ multiplex PCR; the TCRdb copy retains only in-frame clones and omits some. The sample yields about 70,000 clones, roughly four fifths seen once. The sample originates from a study of OX40 agonist ivuxolimab in advanced cancers. The CDR3 is 15 amino acids. CDR1 and CDR2 (germline): SGHVS, FQNEAQ. Unmatched junction bases numbered 8, after V lost 5 bases and J lost 7 bases. General study findings and limits: Clones of CD4+ and CD8+ blood T cells grew by week 6 at doses of 0.1 to 3.0 mg/kg. The authors also found low normalized T-cell clonal expansion in some nonresponders.

The sequence came from an adult with an advanced solid tumor such as melanoma, head and neck, liver or kidney cancer. The input for sequencing was CD4+ or CD8+ T cells sorted from blood, taken in a trial of the OX40 agonist ivuxolimab. The chain uses TRBV7-8 and TRBJ2-2, with 9 positions matching TRBD2. CDR3 sequence reads: CASSSGGTLIGELFF. CDR3 sequence (DNA): TGTGCCAGCAGCAGCGGGGGGACCCTAATCGGGGAGCTGTTTTTT.